These 32 T cell receptor beta chains were all obtained from the same sample, sequenced in a study of cytomegalovirus exposure and HLA in healthy donors. Researchers ran the PCR with 60 Vbeta and 13 Jbeta primers. Generated by immunoSEQ multiplex PCR, the TCRdb table keeps only in-frame clones and is missing some. The repertoire holds tens of thousands of clones, with roughly four fifths as singletons. Sequenced input: PBMCs. The source is a woman aged 25 to 39 in good health and CMV-seropositive.

This clone was found a few times. This CDR3 reads CASKLATNEKLFF. For the CDR3, the DNA is TGTGCCAGCAAATTAGCAACTAATGAAAAACTGTTTTTT. V usage is TRBV2 and J usage is TRBJ1-4, with D hard to call. The CDR3 contains 13 residues. The germline CDR1 and CDR2 sequences are SNHLY and FYNNEI. V lost 7 bases, J lost 0 bases, and 6 bases lay in between.

V is TRBV6-6 and J is TRBJ1-6, with a weak D call TRBD1 (5 bases). The V end lost 7 bases, the J end lost 7 bases, and 14 bases lay between the germline ends. The CDR3 sequence is 14 residues long. Germline V lookup: CDR1 MNHNY, CDR2 SVGAGI (reference sequence). In nucleotides, the CDR3 is TGTGCCAGCACCCCGGGGGGGGAGAATTCACCCCTCCACTTT. Translation gives CASTPGGENSPLHF.

The chain carries TRBV7-6 and TRBJ2-2; D perhaps matches TRBD1 (6 bases). V lost 5 bases, J lost 6 bases, and 10 bases lay in between. The CDR3 length is 13 residues. Germline CDR1 is SGHVS and CDR2 is FNYEAQ. CDR3 bases: TGTGCCAGCAGCGCAACAGGGCCCGGGGAGCTGTTTTTT. Amino acid sequence: CASSATGPGELFF.

The sample holds a few counts of this clone. The J gene is TRBJ2-2, the V gene TRBV10-2; D remains unclear. Germline-derived CDR1 and CDR2 are WSHSY and SAAADI. There are 14 residues in the CDR3. Trimming removed 2 bases from V and 1 base from J, with 5 bases in between. CDR3: CASSELENTGELFF. In nucleotides, the CDR3 is TGCGCCAGCAGTGAGCTAGAGAACACCGGGGAGCTGTTTTTT.

CDR3 DNA: TGTGCCAGCACTCAACCAGTGAACACTGAAGCTTTCTTT. Amino acid sequence: CASTQPVNTEAFF. V and J are TRBV28 and TRBJ1-1, with D hard to call. CDR3 length: 13 residues. Germline V gene sequence: CDR1 MDHEN, CDR2 SYDVKM. V gave up 7 bases and J gave up 0 bases, with 9 bases separating them.

V and J are TRBV15 and TRBJ2-1; 10 positions match TRBD2. CDR3 length: 16 amino acids. J lost 7 bases, V lost 4 bases, and 10 bases had no gene match. Germline V gives CDR1 LNHNV, CDR2 YYDKDF (reference sequence). The CDR3 spells CATSTKREGWGNEQFF. DNA for the CDR3: TGTGCCACCAGCACCAAGCGGGAGGGCTGGGGGAATGAGCAGTTCTTC.

V gene TRBV11-3 combines with J gene TRBJ1-1, with 7 bases matching TRBD1. This CDR3 has 18 amino acids. V dropped 0 bases and J dropped 5; count of bases not matched to a gene: 15. From germline, CDR1 is SGHNT and CDR2 YENEEA. The CDR3, as DNA: TGTGCCAGCAGCTTAGATGCAGGGGGGCCGGGACGAACAACTGAAGCTTTCTTT. It yields the protein CASSLDAGGPGRTTEAFF.

Written as DNA, the CDR3 is TGTGCCAGCAGCCTAGACGGGGGCTATGGCTACACCTTC. Its translation: CASSLDGGYGYTF. The chain employs TRBV7-2 and TRBJ1-2, with D perhaps TRBD1 (5 bases). The V end was cut by 5 bases, the J end by 4 bases, with 11 bases between. From germline, CDR1 is SGHTA and CDR2 FQGNSA. The CDR3 extends over 13 amino acids.

Judged by abundance, this clone is medium-sized. This rearrangement joins TRBV9 to TRBJ2-7; D is possibly TRBD1 (6 bases). The CDR3 has 15 residues. Germline V gene sequence: CDR1 SGDLS, CDR2 YYNGEE. V shed 0 bases and J shed 5 bases, with 15 bases lying between them. The CDR3 DNA reads TGTGCCAGCAGCGTAGCGGTGGACAGCGTCGACGAGCAGTACTTC. Encoded protein: CASSVAVDSVDEQYF.

V is TRBV27 and J is TRBJ2-7, with 14 bases that match TRBD2. Trimming took 5 bases from V and 7 from J; bases not matched to a gene: 10. The CDR3 length is 16 residues. The germline V gene has CDR1 MNHEY and CDR2 SMNVEV (reference sequence). The chain's CDR3 is CASSLRGLAGAGEQYF. Written as DNA, the CDR3 is TGTGCCAGCAGTCTCCGGGGACTAGCGGGAGCTGGGGAGCAGTACTTC.

This clone was recorded only once. The chain carries TRBV7-8 and TRBJ1-2, with D possibly being TRBD1 (5 bases). Germline V gives CDR1 SGHVS, CDR2 FQNEAQ. The CDR3 runs to 13 residues. V lost 5 bases, J lost 5 bases, and 12 bases lay in between. The CDR3 DNA follows: TGTGCCAGCAGCCAGGGTCATGGATATGGCTACACCTTC. Protein product: CASSQGHGYGYTF.

A few counts support this clone. The J gene is TRBJ2-1, the V gene TRBV7-8, with no clear D. The CDR3 totals 13 residues. The germline gives CDR1 SGHVS, CDR2 FQNEAQ. Trimming pared 4 bases from V and 8 bases from J, leaving 12 bases between. CDR3 in amino acids: CASSSRQFDEQFF. The DNA of the CDR3 is TGTGCCAGCAGCTCGCGGCAATTCGATGAGCAGTTCTTC.

J is TRBJ2-1 and V is TRBV5-1; a possible D gene is TRBD2 (8 bases). The CDR3 is 13 residues long. From germline, CDR1 is SGHRS and CDR2 YFSETQ. Trimming took off 7 bases at V and 9 bases at J, with 17 bases between the two ends. The CDR3 reads CASRAGGTSEQFF. DNA for the CDR3: TGCGCCAGCCGAGCAGGGGGGACTAGTGAGCAGTTCTTC.

This chain joins TRBV11-2 and TRBJ1-6; TRBD1 aligns across 7 bases. CDR3 length: 15 amino acids. Trimming at V came to 5 bases and at J to 7 bases, leaving 8 bases not matched to a gene. CDR1 is SGHAT and CDR2 is FQNNGV in the germline V gene. Written as DNA, the CDR3 is TGTGCCAGCAGCCCAAACAGGGGTTACAATTCACCCCTCCACTTT. This encodes CASSPNRGYNSPLHF.

The chain recombines TRBV27 with TRBJ2-1; 7 bases fit TRBD1. Looked up from germline, CDR1 is MNHEY and CDR2 is SMNVEV (reference sequence). J lost 7 bases, V lost 11 bases, and 11 bases had no gene match. The CDR3 extends over 13 amino acids. The DNA of the CDR3 is TGTGCCGTACAGGGGCCCTTGATGAATGAGCAGTTCTTC. This translates into CAVQGPLMNEQFF.

The genes are TRBV6-1 and TRBJ2-3; a weak D match, TRBD1 (5 bases). Germline values: CDR1 MNHNS, CDR2 SASEGT. The CDR3 extends over 14 amino acids. Trimming removed 4 bases from V and 0 bases from J, with 8 bases in between. The CDR3 is CASSAGISTDTQYF. The CDR3 DNA follows: TGTGCCAGCAGTGCAGGGATAAGCACAGATACGCAGTATTTT.

The chain joins TRBV28 to TRBJ2-1; 12 nucleotides align to TRBD2. The germline gives CDR1 MDHEN, CDR2 SYDVKM. The CDR3 covers 16 residues. J gave up 7 bases and V 2 bases, and 6 bases lay outside the gene matches. The CDR3 protein is CASSLELAGGGNEQFF. CDR3 nucleotides: TGTGCCAGCAGTTTAGAACTAGCGGGAGGCGGAAATGAGCAGTTCTTC.

The J gene is TRBJ2-3, the V gene TRBV7-9; TRBD2 might be the D (6 bases). Trimming took 0 bases from V and 1 from J, leaving 8 bases between them. This CDR3 has 15 amino acids. From germline, CDR1 is SEHNR and CDR2 FQNEAQ (reference sequence). The CDR3 loop is CASSLAGLRTDTQYF. CDR3 in DNA: TGTGCCAGCAGCTTAGCGGGACTTCGCACAGATACGCAGTATTTT.

The chain carries TRBV5-1 and TRBJ2-3, with 13 bases lining up with TRBD2. V dropped 4 bases and J dropped 1; count of bases not matched to a gene: 6. The CDR3 extends over 17 amino acids. Germline CDR1 reads SGHRS; CDR2 reads YFSETQ. As DNA, the CDR3 is TGCGCCAGCAGCCCTAGACTAGCGGGAGGTGGCACAGATACGCAGTATTTT. Amino acids: CASSPRLAGGGTDTQYF.

The CDR3 region has the DNA TGCAGCGTTGAAGGAGATCCGGGACAGAGTCCCCACGAGCAGTACTTC. Amino acids: CSVEGDPGQSPHEQYF. The chain combines TRBV29-1 with TRBJ2-7; 7 bases map to TRBD1. V shed 1 base, J shed 5 bases, and the junction held 14 bases outside the gene matches. This CDR3 has 16 amino acids. The germline V gene encodes CDR1 SQVTM and CDR2 ANQGSEA.

The V and J genes are TRBV12-2 and TRBJ1-1. TRBV12-2 is designated a pseudogene. This CDR3 region has 16 residues. CDR3 region: CASRLVPGVPYTEAFF. The CDR3 nucleotides read TGTGCAAGTCGCTTAGTCCCGGGGGTCCCTTACACTGAAGCTTTCTTT.

CDR3 in amino acids: CASSSLLSGRYTDTQYF. The CDR3 DNA is TGTGCCAGCAGCTCCCTATTGAGCGGAAGATACACAGATACGCAGTATTTT. This chain joins TRBV5-6 and TRBJ2-3; D is possibly TRBD2 (5 bases). The germline V and J ends were trimmed by 3 bases and 2 bases, with 19 bases remaining between them. CDR1 and CDR2 (germline): SGHDT, YYEEEE. CDR3 length: 17 residues.

V gene TRBV28 combines with J gene TRBJ1-5, with 7 bases aligning to TRBD1. The germline gives CDR1 MDHEN, CDR2 SYDVKM. The J segment lost 2 bases and the V segment lost 6 bases, leaving 1 base of the junction unmatched. The CDR3 spans 13 residues. The DNA of the CDR3 is TGTGCCAGCAGAGGACAGGGCAATCAGCCCCAGCATTTT. Translating it yields CASRGQGNQPQHF.

V is TRBV14 and J is TRBJ1-4; D is perhaps TRBD1 (5 bases). Germline CDR1 is SGHDN and CDR2 is FVKESK. Trimming took off 1 base at V and 8 bases at J, with 14 bases between the two ends. The CDR3 is 15 residues long. Written as DNA, the CDR3 is TGTGCCAGCAGCCAAGGGCGCGGGGGTTGGGAAAAACTGTTTTTT. Its protein is CASSQGRGGWEKLFF.

V and J are TRBV5-4 and TRBJ2-1; the match to TRBD2 covers 7 bases. CDR1 and CDR2 from the germline V gene are SGHNT and YYREEE (reference sequence). With V trimmed by 2 bases and J by 8 bases, 7 bases remained unmatched. This CDR3 comprises 14 residues. The CDR3 bases are TGTGCCAGCAGCTTTGGCGGGAGCGTTGATGAGCAGTTCTTC. The encoded protein is CASSFGGSVDEQFF.

V and J are TRBV6-6 and TRBJ2-1; 10 nucleotides match TRBD1. Germline V CDR1 and CDR2: MNHNY, SVGAGI (reference sequence). CDR3 length: 15 amino acids. V shed 5 bases and J 8 bases; nucleotides not matched to a gene: 9. The CDR3 nucleotides read TGTGCCAGCAGTACCCGGGACAGGGGCATCGATGAGCAGTTCTTC. Translating gives CASSTRDRGIDEQFF.

This clone turned up a few times. The chain joins TRBV12-5 to TRBJ2-2; D is unresolved. The CDR3 runs to 12 residues. From germline, CDR1 is LGHNT and CDR2 FRNRAP. V was pared by 3 bases and J by 5 bases, with 4 bases between. CDR3 DNA sequence: TGTGCTAGTGGTTTATTAACCGGGGAGCTGTTTTTT. Its protein product is CASGLLTGELFF.

V gene TRBV9 combines with J gene TRBJ2-5; 11 bases fit TRBD1. Trimming took 4 bases from V and 4 from J; bases not matched to a gene: 9. The CDR3 extends over 16 amino acids. Looked up from germline, CDR1 is SGDLS and CDR2 is YYNGEE. DNA of the CDR3: TGTGCCAGCAGCCCCGGGACAGGGGGAAGATTAGAGACCCAGTACTTC. Amino acid sequence: CASSPGTGGRLETQYF. Full variable domain (outside the CDR3, taken from reference TRBV9 and TRBJ2-5): DSGVTQTPKHLITATGQRVTLRCSPRSGDLSVYWYQQSLDQGLQFLIQYYNGEERAKGNILERFSAQQFPDLHSELNLSSLELGDSALYFCASSPGTGGRLETQYFGPGTRLLVL.

This chain joins TRBV29-1 and TRBJ1-1, with D possibly TRBD1 on 6 matching bases. This CDR3 has 13 residues. Germline V gene lookup returns CDR1 SQVTM and CDR2 ANQGSEA. With 4 bases removed from V and 3 bases from J, the gap between germline ends came to 12 bases. Written as DNA, the CDR3 is TGCAGCGTTGTCAGGGGATGGGACACTGAAGCTTTCTTT. This encodes CSVVRGWDTEAFF.

The CDR3 coding sequence is TGTGCCAGCAGCTACCCCCGAGCGGGAGTGCTCAATGAGCAGTTCTTC. It specifies CASSYPRAGVLNEQFF. The chain carries TRBV7-2 and TRBJ2-1, with 8 nucleotides matching TRBD2. The germline V gene encodes CDR1 SGHTA and CDR2 FQGNSA. V was clipped by 4 bases and J by 6 bases; unmatched bases: 11. CDR3 length: 16 amino acids.

The chain uses TRBV4-2 and TRBJ2-6, with D perhaps TRBD1 (6 bases). There are 19 residues in the CDR3. The ends were cut back, 2 bases at V and 0 bases at J, with 17 bases in the middle. Germline CDR1 reads LGHNA; CDR2 reads YNFKEQ. CDR3 loop: CASSQLQGSPFSGANVLTF. The CDR3 coding sequence is TGTGCCAGCAGCCAATTACAGGGTAGCCCTTTCTCTGGGGCCAACGTCCTGACTTTC.

This sequence joins TRBV6-5 and TRBJ1-2, with D perhaps TRBD1 (5 bases). V was trimmed by 6 bases and J by 8 bases, leaving 13 bases between them. Looked up from germline, CDR1 is MNHEY and CDR2 is SVGAGI. The CDR3 sequence is 12 residues long. CDR3: CASRRAGGGYTF. In DNA form, the CDR3 reads TGTGCCAGCAGGAGGGCTGGGGGGGGCTACACCTTC.